These 5 T cell receptor beta chains originate from one sample sequenced in a study of blood T cell repertoires in COVID-19. The protocol was immunoSEQ multiplex PCR, while the TCRdb copy is restricted to in-frame clones and leaves out a portion. The sample gives over 20,000 clones, almost 90% of which show up once; about 17% is in the top ten. Sequencing was done on a sample of peripheral blood. Every receptor here comes from a man in his 70s with acute or convalescent COVID-19.

The genes are TRBV7-8 and TRBJ1-4; no clear D gene. The CDR3 runs to 17 residues. The germline CDR1 and CDR2 sequences are SGHVS and FQNEAQ. Trimming pared 0 bases from V and 0 bases from J, leaving 11 bases between. The CDR3 sequence: CASSLARGSATNEKLFF. Here the CDR3 DNA reads TGTGCCAGCAGCTTAGCGAGAGGGTCCGCAACTAATGAAAAACTGTTTTTT.

The chain couples TRBV18 to TRBJ2-1; the match to TRBD2 covers 7 bases. Germline V gene lookup returns CDR1 KGHSH and CDR2 LQKENI. V gave up 5 bases and J gave up 4 bases; unmatched junction bases: 11. The CDR3 is made up of 16 amino acids. For the CDR3, the DNA is TGTGCCAGCTCATCCCGGGACTACTCTACATACAATGAGCAGTTCTTC. Translated: CASSSRDYSTYNEQFF. The full variable domain, completed using reference TRBV18 and TRBJ2-1, is NAGVMQNPRHLVRRRGQEARLRCSPMKGHSHVYWYRQLPEEGLKFMVYLQKENIIDESGMPKERFSAEFPKEGPSILRIQQVVRGDSAAYFCASSSRDYSTYNEQFFGPGTRLTVL.

CDR3 region: CASSPPPGGSNQPQHF. The CDR3 DNA reads TGTGCCAGCAGCCCGCCTCCGGGTGGGAGCAATCAGCCCCAGCATTTT. The rearrangement links TRBV7-2 to TRBJ1-5; D unresolved. In germline, CDR1 is SGHTA, CDR2 FQGNSA. Trimming took 5 bases from V and 1 from J, leaving 15 bases between them. The CDR3 contains 16 residues.

The chain links TRBV9 to TRBJ2-3, with 7 bases lining up with TRBD1. V gave up 1 base and J gave up 0 bases; unmatched junction bases: 2. The CDR3 totals 15 residues. The germline V gene has CDR1 SGDLS and CDR2 YYNGEE. The CDR3, as DNA: TGTGCCAGCAGCGTATCGACAGGGAGCACAGATACGCAGTATTTT. This codes for CASSVSTGSTDTQYF.

The chain recombines TRBV19 with TRBJ2-3, with TRBD2 identical over 7 bases. The germline CDR1 and CDR2 sequences are LNHDA and SQIVND (reference sequence). CDR3 length: 14 residues. J was trimmed by 9 bases and V by 4 bases; bases with no gene match: 10. CDR3 sequence (DNA): TGTGCCAGTAGTACCCCAGCGGGGAGAGGAACGCAGTATTTT. Amino acid sequence: CASSTPAGRGTQYF.